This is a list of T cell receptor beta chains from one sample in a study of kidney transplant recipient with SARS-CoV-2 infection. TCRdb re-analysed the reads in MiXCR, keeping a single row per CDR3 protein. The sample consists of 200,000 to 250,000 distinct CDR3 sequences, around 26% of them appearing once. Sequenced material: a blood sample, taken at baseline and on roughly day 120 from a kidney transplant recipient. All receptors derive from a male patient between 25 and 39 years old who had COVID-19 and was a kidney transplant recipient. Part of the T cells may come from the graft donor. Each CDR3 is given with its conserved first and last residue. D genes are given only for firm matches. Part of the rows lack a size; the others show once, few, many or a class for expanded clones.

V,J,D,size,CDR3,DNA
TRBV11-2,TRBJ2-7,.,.,CASGLVRHSYEQYF,TGTGCCAGCGGCTTAGTACGGCACTCCTACGAGCAGTACTTC
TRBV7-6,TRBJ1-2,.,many,CASSVRHESRKTYGYTF,TGTGCCAGCAGCGTTAGGCATGAATCTCGAAAGACCTATGGCTACACCTTC
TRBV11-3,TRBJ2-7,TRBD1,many,CASSSRTGSREQYF,TGTGCCAGCAGCTCCAGGACAGGCTCCCGTGAGCAGTACTTC
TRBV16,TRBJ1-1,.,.,CASSQFLNTEAFF,TGTGCCAGCAGCCAATTCCTGAACACTGAAGCTTTCTTT
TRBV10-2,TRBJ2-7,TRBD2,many,CASKLAGGTYEQYF,TGCGCCAGCAAGCTAGCGGGAGGGACCTACGAGCAGTACTTC
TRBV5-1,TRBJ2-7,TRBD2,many,CASSHGTSGDVYEQYF,TGCGCCAGCAGCCACGGGACTAGCGGGGACGTCTACGAGCAGTACTTC
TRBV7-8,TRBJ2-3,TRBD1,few,CASSLVYGTGPTDTQYF,TGTGCCAGCAGCTTAGTTTATGGGACAGGGCCCACAGATACGCAGTATTTT
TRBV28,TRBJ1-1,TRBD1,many,CASRTRQGHNTEAFF,TGTGCCAGCAGAACACGACAGGGGCACAACACTGAAGCTTTCTTT
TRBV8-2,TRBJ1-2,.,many,CGSTSCDSRKTYGYTF,TGTGGCAGTACCAGTTGTGATAGCCGAAAGACCTATGGCTACACCTTC
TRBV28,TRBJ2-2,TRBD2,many,CASSLGLAGPNTGELFF,TGTGCCAGCAGTTTGGGACTAGCGGGACCTAACACCGGGGAGCTGTTTTTT
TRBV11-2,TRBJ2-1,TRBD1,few,CASSLDRTGYNEQFF,TGTGCCAGCAGCTTAGATCGGACAGGGTACAATGAGCAGTTCTTC
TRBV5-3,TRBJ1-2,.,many,CARGLVVVRKTYGYTF,TGTGCCAGAGGGCTTGTAGTGGTGAGAAAGACCTATGGCTACACCTTC
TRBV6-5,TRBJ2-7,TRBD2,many,CASSLAGGPGHEQYF,TGTGCCAGCAGTCTAGCGGGAGGGCCGGGACACGAGCAGTACTTC
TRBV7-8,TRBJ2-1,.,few,CASSPARGGGAQNEQFF,TGTGCCAGCAGCCCCGCTAGGGGAGGGGGCGCCCAGAATGAGCAGTTCTTC
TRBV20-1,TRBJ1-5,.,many,CSALGQYSQPQHF,TGCAGTGCTTTAGGACAGTATTCCCAGCCCCAGCATTTT
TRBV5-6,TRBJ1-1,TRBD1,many,CASSQDRGRRDTEAFF,TGTGCCAGCAGCCAGGACAGGGGGCGTCGAGACACTGAAGCTTTCTTT
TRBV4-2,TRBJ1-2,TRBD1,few,CTSSPPATGSNGYTF,TGTACCAGCAGCCCCCCAGCGACAGGGTCCAATGGCTACACCTTC
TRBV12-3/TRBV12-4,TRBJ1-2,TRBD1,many,CASSGTGVNYGYTF,TGTGCCAGCAGTGGAACAGGGGTTAACTATGGCTACACCTTC
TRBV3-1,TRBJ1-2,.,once,CAGSCMHTLRKTYGYTF,TGTGCCGGCAGCTGTATGCACACCCTTCGAAAGACCTATGGCTACACCTTC
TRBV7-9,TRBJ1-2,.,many,CASSLSSPGGGYTF,TGTGCCAGCAGCCTATCTTCTCCGGGGGGTGGCTACACCTTC
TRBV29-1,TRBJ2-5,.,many,CSVVGTQETQYF,TGCAGCGTTGTCGGGACTCAAGAGACCCAGTACTTC
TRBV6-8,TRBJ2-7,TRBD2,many,CASRGLDSYEQYF,TGTGCCAGCCGAGGACTAGACTCCTACGAGCAGTACTTC
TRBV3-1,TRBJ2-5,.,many,CASSDKAPISFSETQYF,TGTGCCAGCAGCGACAAAGCTCCCATTTCTTTCTCTGAGACCCAGTACTTC
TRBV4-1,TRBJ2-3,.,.,CASSQGGLYADTQYF,TGCGCCAGCAGCCAGGGGGGACTTTACGCAGATACGCAGTATTTT
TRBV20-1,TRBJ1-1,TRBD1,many,CSAWLGQGTEAFF,TGCAGTGCCTGGTTGGGACAGGGGACTGAAGCTTTCTTT
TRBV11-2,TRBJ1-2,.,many,CASSLEGEGGWGYTF,TGTGCCAGCAGCTTAGAAGGCGAGGGCGGGTGGGGCTACACCTTC
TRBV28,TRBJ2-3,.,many,CASSLASQSTDTQYF,TGTGCCAGCAGCCTAGCTAGCCAAAGCACAGATACGCAGTATTTT
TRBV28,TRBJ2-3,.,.,CASSRGNMDTQYF,TGTGCCAGCTCGCGCGGGAACATGGATACGCAGTATTTT
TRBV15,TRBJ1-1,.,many,CATSKENTEAFF,TGTGCCACCAGCAAGGAGAACACTGAAGCTTTCTTT
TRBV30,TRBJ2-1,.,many,CAWSLGSNEQFF,TGTGCCTGGAGCTTAGGCAGCAATGAGCAGTTCTTC
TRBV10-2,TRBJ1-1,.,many,CASSESTENTEAFF,TGCGCCAGCAGTGAGTCGACGGAAAACACTGAAGCTTTCTTT
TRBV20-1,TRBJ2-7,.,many,CSARSGNYEQYF,TGCAGTGCCCGGTCAGGGAATTACGAGCAGTACTTC
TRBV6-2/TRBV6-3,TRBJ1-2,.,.,CTSGYTGTYGYTF,TGTACCAGCGGTTACACCGGGACTTATGGCTACACCTTC
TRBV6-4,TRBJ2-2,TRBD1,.,CASSATGTGDAGGLFF,TGTGCCAGCAGTGCCACCGGGACAGGGGATGCCGGGGGGCTGTTTTTT
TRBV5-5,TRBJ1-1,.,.,CASGLLQANTEAFF,TGTGCCAGCGGCCTGCTTCAGGCTAACACTGAAGCTTTCTTT
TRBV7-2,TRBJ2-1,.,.,CASSLAVGINEQFF,TGTGCCAGCAGCTTAGCGGTGGGGATCAATGAGCAGTTCTTC
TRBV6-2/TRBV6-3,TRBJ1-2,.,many,CASSKLICIGKTYGYTF,TGTGCCAGCAGTAAGCTAATCTGCATCGGAAAGACCTATGGCTACACCTTC
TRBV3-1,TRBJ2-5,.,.,CTNSDENPISFSETQYF,TGTACCAACAGCGACGAAAATCCCATTTCTTTCTCTGAGACCCAGTACTTC
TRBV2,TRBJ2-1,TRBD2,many,CASSAWGGEQFF,TGTGCCAGCAGTGCGTGGGGGGGGGAGCAGTTCTTC
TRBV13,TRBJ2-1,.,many,CASSLGTGYNEQFF,TGTGCCAGCAGCTTAGGGACAGGATACAATGAGCAGTTCTTC